Listed below are T cell receptor beta chains from one sample, sequenced in a study of metastatic and nonmetastatic thyroid tumors. TCRdb reanalyzed the PCR reads with MiXCR. Here the sample spans tens of thousands of clones, roughly 18% being singletons. Sample: blood. The receptors were gathered from a female donor with papillary thyroid cancer or a benign thyroid nodule (not recorded which). Some clones in this sample may be carry-over from other donors' samples. Both conserved end residues are part of each CDR3. A D gene is named only where the DNA matches it firmly. Only part of the rows carry a size: once, few, many, or a class if the clone is expanded.

NA | TRBJ1-5 | TRBV5-1 | NA | TGCGCCAGCAGCTTGGCCCCTCCGGGACACATCAAACCTCAGCCCCAGCATTTT | CASSLAPPGHIKPQPQHF
NA | TRBJ1-5 | TRBV28 | TRBD1 | TGTGCCAGCAGTCCCGCCGGTAGGGGGCATAATCATCCCCAGCATTTT | CASSPAGRGHNHPQHF
many | TRBJ1-4 | TRBV5-1 | TRBD1 | TGCGCCAGCAGCTTGAGTCCAGGGGGTTCTAATGAAAAACTGTTTTTT | CASSLSPGGSNEKLFF
many | TRBJ2-3 | TRBV6-4 | NA | TGTGCCAGCAGTGACTCCGCGGACACTACTACAGATACGCAGTATTTT | CASSDSADTTTDTQYF
many | TRBJ2-3 | TRBV13 | NA | TGTGCCAGCAGTCCGCCTAGCGCGGATACGCAGTATTTT | CASSPPSADTQYF
medium-sized | TRBJ2-7 | TRBV6-1 | NA | TGTGCCAGCAGCGAAGGACCCAGCTACGAGCAGTACTTC | CASSEGPSYEQYF
few | TRBJ2-7 | TRBV6-1 | NA | TGTGCCAGCAGTGAAGCGCCATACAGGCGATACGAGCAGTACTTC | CASSEAPYRRYEQYF
many | TRBJ2-7 | TRBV5-6 | NA | TGTGCCAGCAGCCCCGGTGTCAGTCCGGCCGAGCAGTACTTC | CASSPGVSPAEQYF
NA | TRBJ2-1 | TRBV27 | NA | TGTGCCAGCAGTTTCCCTGGGGCTGGGGAGGTCTTC | CASSFPGAGEVF
few | TRBJ1-2 | TRBV6-6 | TRBD1 | TGTGCCAGCAGTTACGCCTCGACAGGGGGCGGCTATGGCTACGCCTTC | CASSYASTGGGYGYAF
medium-sized | TRBJ1-6 | TRBV6-2/TRBV6-3 | TRBD1 | TGTGCCAGCAGCAGGGACAGGGATCGGTCACCCCTCCACTTT | CASSRDRDRSPLHF
NA | TRBJ1-2 | TRBV15 | TRBD1 | TGTGCCGCCACCCTCTGGGGACAGGGTGAAAGCTATGGCTACACCTTC | CAATLWGQGESYGYTF
NA | TRBJ2-6 | TRBV20-1 | NA | TGCAGTGCTGCCCAGGCCGGGTTGGGGGCCAACGTCCTGACTTTC | CSAAQAGLGANVLTF
many | TRBJ2-7 | TRBV18 | NA | TGTGCCAGCTCACCACAAACAGGCCCTTATAGGGTCGAGCAGTACTTC | CASSPQTGPYRVEQYF
many | TRBJ2-7 | TRBV11-3 | NA | TGTGCCAGCAGCTTAGGACCGGACCGGGGGGAGCAGTACTTC | CASSLGPDRGEQYF
many | TRBJ2-1 | TRBV20-1 | NA | TGCAGTGCTAGCTGGAGACGAGGGGATGAGCAGTTCTTC | CSASWRRGDEQFF
once | TRBJ2-7 | TRBV5-8 | NA | TGTGCCAGCACCGGCGGGGGCCACGCTAAATACGAGCAGTACTTC | CASTGGGHAKYEQYF
few | TRBJ2-7 | TRBV6-1 | NA | TGTGCCAGCAGTCTTGGGACACCAAGGGACGAGCAGTACTTC | CASSLGTPRDEQYF
medium-sized | TRBJ2-1 | TRBV6-1 | TRBD1 | TGTGCCAGCAGCCTTGGACAGGGATACAATGAGCAGTTCTTC | CASSLGQGYNEQFF
many | TRBJ2-7 | TRBV18 | NA | TGTGCCAGCTCATCGGGACAAATATACGAGCAGTACTTC | CASSSGQIYEQYF
many | TRBJ1-2 | TRBV6-5 | NA | TGTGCCAGCAGTTACGGCTTTAACCTCAGGGAGTATGGCTACACCTTC | CASSYGFNLREYGYTF
few | TRBJ2-5 | TRBV5-5 | NA | TGTGCCAGCGGCAGGGACCAAGAGACCCAGTACTTC | CASGRDQETQYF
NA | TRBJ2-3 | TRBV12-3/TRBV12-4 | NA | TGTGCCAGCAGCTCCTTGGTAGCGGGCACAGATACGCAGTATTTT | CASSSLVAGTDTQYF
many | TRBJ2-3 | TRBV7-2 | TRBD2 | TGTGCCAGCACCTCGGGGGGGCGCGGAGATACGCAGTATTTT | CASTSGGRGDTQYF
many | TRBJ1-2 | TRBV19 | NA | TGTGCCAGTAGTATGCGAGGGGCGCAGGTCGAGAGACCGCACTATGGCTACACCTTC | CASSMRGAQVERPHYGYTF
many | TRBJ1-2 | TRBV30 | NA | TGTGCCTGGAGTATACAGCGTATCTATGGCTACACCTTC | CAWSIQRIYGYTF
many | TRBJ1-1 | TRBV20-1 | NA | TGCAGTGCTACTCCAAACACTGAAGCTTTCTTT | CSATPNTEAFF
few | TRBJ1-5 | TRBV5-1 | NA | TGCGCCAGCAGCTTGGGGGGGGGACAAGGGAATCAGCCCCAGCATTTT | CASSLGGGQGNQPQHF
many | TRBJ2-1 | TRBV5-1 | NA | TGCGCCAGCAGCTTGGGGGAGCTGGGCAATGAGCAGTTCTTC | CASSLGELGNEQFF
many | TRBJ2-3 | TRBV24-1 | TRBD1 | TGTGCCACCAGTGCACGGGACAGTTACACAGATACGCAGTATTTT | CATSARDSYTDTQYF
many | TRBJ1-1 | TRBV7-8 | NA | TGTGCCAGCAGCCGCGAAGGGGATAACACTGAAGCTTTCTTT | CASSREGDNTEAFF
many | TRBJ2-7 | TRBV7-9 | NA | TGTGCCAGCAGCTTAACGGCCTACGAGCAGTACTTC | CASSLTAYEQYF
NA | TRBJ2-3 | TRBV10-3 | NA | TGTGCCATCAGTGAAAGGAGCGGGGTGCAAGGGACAGGACTCACAGATACTCAGTATTTT | CAISERSGVQGTGLTDTQYF
many | TRBJ1-5 | TRBV25-1 | NA | TGTGCCAGCTCGACGGGTAATCAGCCCCAGCATTTT | CASSTGNQPQHF
many | TRBJ2-1 | TRBV7-9 | NA | TGTGCCAGCAGCCGTCAGGAGTTGGGACCCTACAATGAGCAGTTCTTC | CASSRQELGPYNEQFF
many | TRBJ2-5 | TRBV9 | NA | TGTGCCAGCAGCGGTGGAAACAGGGTTTTAGAAGAGACCCAGTACTTC | CASSGGNRVLEETQYF
many | TRBJ1-1 | TRBV30 | NA | TGTGCCTGGGCCCTGACGGCGAACACTGAAGCTTTCTTT | CAWALTANTEAFF
many | TRBJ2-4 | TRBV27 | NA | TGTGCCAGCAGTTCTACTTACTCAGTCCGGGGCAAAAACATTCAGTACTTC | CASSSTYSVRGKNIQYF
many | TRBJ1-1 | TRBV5-1 | TRBD1 | TGCGCCAGCAGCTTGGCCCGACAGGGGAACACTGAAGCTTTCTTT | CASSLARQGNTEAFF
NA | TRBJ1-4 | TRBV5-1 | NA | TGCGCCAGCAGCCTCGAAGGGGCAACTAATGAAAAAATGTTTTTT | CASSLEGATNEKMFF
many | TRBJ2-5 | TRBV6-1 | NA | TGTGCCAGCAGTGAAGTCGGGGCGGTTGAGACCCAGTACTTC | CASSEVGAVETQYF
many | TRBJ2-3 | TRBV20-1 | NA | TGCAGTGCTAGGGCCCCTAGTCATCCAGATACGCAGTATTTT | CSARAPSHPDTQYF
many | TRBJ2-7 | TRBV5-1 | TRBD1 | TGCGCCAGCAGACTTATTACAGGGGAGTATTCCTACGAGCAGTACTTC | CASRLITGEYSYEQYF
many | TRBJ2-7 | TRBV6-1 | TRBD1 | TGTGCCAGCAAGACAGGGGTGGGTTACGAGCAGTACTTC | CASKTGVGYEQYF
NA | TRBJ1-2 | TRBV15 | NA | TGTGCAACCAGCAGAGAAGGGCAGGGCTATGGCTACACGTTC | CATSREGQGYGYTF
once | TRBJ1-3 | TRBV30 | TRBD1 | TGTGCCTGGAGGAACAGGGGGCATTATGGAAACACCATATATTTT | CAWRNRGHYGNTIYF
many | TRBJ2-5 | TRBV6-5 | TRBD1 | TGTGCCAGCAGTTACTCGGGACAGATAGAGACCCAGTACTTC | CASSYSGQIETQYF
many | TRBJ1-5 | TRBV19 | NA | TGTGCTAGTAGTTCGGCTAGCAATCAGCCCCAGCATTTT | CASSSASNQPQHF
many | TRBJ1-1 | TRBV4-1 | NA | TGCGCCAGCAGCCATGGGGCTTCTTTGACGTGGGGTTTGTTCGAAGCTTTCTTT | CASSHGASLTWGLFEAFF
many | TRBJ2-5 | TRBV12-3/TRBV12-4 | NA | TGTGCCAGCAGTTTAGGGCAGACCCAGTACTTC | CASSLGQTQYF
many | TRBJ2-1 | TRBV19 | TRBD1 | TGTGCCAACGCAGACAGGGACTCCTACAATGAGCAGTTCTTC | CANADRDSYNEQFF
NA | TRBJ2-1 | TRBV6-4 | NA | TGTGCCAGCAGTGACTCGGGACAATACAATGAGCAGTTCTTC | CASSDSGQYNEQFF
once | TRBJ2-2 | TRBV7-3 | NA | TGTGCCAGCAGGAGGAACGGTGAGCTGTTTTTT | CASRRNGELFF
many | TRBJ2-7 | TRBV11-3 | NA | TGTGCCAGCAGCTTTTATCGGGGCTACGAGCAGTACTTC | CASSFYRGYEQYF
many | TRBJ2-7 | TRBV20-1 | TRBD1 | TGCAGTGCTGGTAGGCCGGGACAGGGACACGAGCAGTACTTC | CSAGRPGQGHEQYF